Each of the 19 T cell receptor beta chains below was sequenced from the same sample in a study of OX40 agonist ivuxolimab in advanced cancers. This table comes from immunoSEQ multiplex PCR, and its TCRdb copy is limited to in-frame clones, with some not included. Of more than 20,000 clones listed, around four fifths were seen once; the top ten hold about 30%. Material: CD4+ or CD8+ T cells sorted from blood, obtained in a trial of the OX40 agonist ivuxolimab. The receptors here all came from an adult with an advanced solid tumor such as melanoma, head and neck, liver or kidney cancer.

This clone was observed a handful of times. The V gene is TRBV6-1, the J gene TRBJ2-1; 8 bases fit TRBD2. CDR3 length: 17 amino acids. Germline V gives CDR1 MNHNS, CDR2 SASEGT. Trimming cost V 0 bases and J 4 bases; bases outside gene matches: 8. The CDR3 is CASSEAEGGRLYNEQFF. The CDR3 nucleotides are TGTGCCAGCAGTGAAGCGGAGGGCGGGAGGTTATACAATGAGCAGTTCTTC.

CDR3 residues: CASSVGGLKGDTQYF. CDR3 nucleotide sequence: TGTGCCAGCAGCGTAGGCGGGCTGAAGGGAGATACGCAGTATTTT. This chain connects TRBV9 to TRBJ2-3; weak D call: TRBD2 (5 bases). Germline CDR1 SGDLS, CDR2 YYNGEE. Trimming stripped 0 bases from V and 5 bases from J, with 13 bases between. The CDR3 loop spans 15 amino acids.

The chain uses TRBV9 and TRBJ2-2, with a weak D call TRBD1 (6 bases). The CDR3 consists of 15 residues. V was cut by 4 bases and J by 0 bases, with 10 bases left in between. Germline lookup yields CDR1 SGDLS and CDR2 YYNGEE. The CDR3 sequence is CASSFRDTNTGELFF. The CDR3 bases are TGTGCCAGCAGCTTCCGGGACACGAACACCGGGGAGCTGTTTTTT.

The rearrangement links TRBV6-6 to TRBJ2-5; no reliable D call. The V and J ends lost 7 bases and 5 bases respectively, with 8 bases between them. CDR3 length: 11 amino acids. CDR1 and CDR2 from the germline V gene are MNHNY and SVGAGI (reference sequence). The CDR3 protein is CASTLGETQYF. In nucleotides, the CDR3 is TGTGCCAGCACATTGGGGGAGACCCAGTACTTC.

The chain carries TRBV5-4 and TRBJ2-1; D not resolved. The germline gives CDR1 SGHNT, CDR2 YYREEE (reference sequence). This CDR3 spans 12 amino acids. V gave up 4 bases and J gave up 8 bases, with 10 bases separating them. The CDR3: CASSETQDEQFF. As DNA, the CDR3 is TGTGCCAGCAGCGAAACCCAGGATGAGCAGTTCTTC.

The CDR3 DNA reads TGTGCCAGCAGCTTATACAGAATTATGAACACTGAAGCTTTCTTT. This codes for CASSLYRIMNTEAFF. V usage is TRBV13 and J usage is TRBJ1-1; D is uncertain. V was clipped by 2 bases and J by 0 bases, with 10 bases between them. Germline V CDR1 and CDR2: PRHDT, FYEKMQ (reference sequence). This CDR3 comprises 15 residues.

This clone was seen a handful of times. The chain carries TRBV7-9 and TRBJ1-1, with D unclear. In germline, CDR1 is SEHNR, CDR2 FQNEAQ (reference sequence). V lost 5 bases and J 6 bases, leaving 13 bases between the germline ends. There are 13 residues in the CDR3. In DNA, the CDR3 is TGTGCCAGCAGCCACGAGTACAATTCTGAAGCTTTCTTT. Translation: CASSHEYNSEAFF.

The chain employs TRBV7-6 and TRBJ2-7, with TRBD1 identical over 8 bases. The CDR3 is made up of 14 amino acids. V lost 5 bases to trimming and J lost 0 bases; unmatched junction nucleotides: 3. Germline V gene sequence: CDR1 SGHVS, CDR2 FNYEAQ. In nucleotides, the CDR3 is TGTGCCAGCAGCGCCGGGACAGGCTCCTACGAGCAGTACTTC. This translates into CASSAGTGSYEQYF. Combining the CDR3 with reference TRBV7-6 and TRBJ2-7 gives the whole variable domain GAGVSQSPRYKVTKRGQDVALRCDPISGHVSLYWYRQALGQGPEFLTYFNYEAQQDKSGLPNDRFSAERPEGSISTLTIQRTEQRDSAMYRCASSAGTGSYEQYFGPGTRLTVT.

There are a few counts of this clone. The chain combines TRBV4-3 with TRBJ2-7, with a weak D call TRBD2 (5 bases). Germline CDR1 is LGHNA and CDR2 is YSLEER. The CDR3 has 15 amino acids. V was cut by 1 base and J by 0 bases, with 10 bases left in between. This chain's CDR3 is CASSQVVGSSYEQYF. In DNA form, the CDR3 reads TGCGCCAGCAGCCAAGTTGTTGGGAGCTCCTACGAGCAGTACTTC.

The chain is built from TRBV21-1 and TRBJ2-3; the D call TRBD2 from the table was never checked on the DNA. TRBV21-1 is a pseudogene segment. The CDR3 length is 14 residues. The CDR3 protein is CASSSLAYRETQYF. Written as DNA, the CDR3 is TGTGCCAGCAGCTCACTAGCGTATAGGGAAACGCAGTATTTT.

This clone was recorded a few times. This chain uses TRBV7-6 with TRBJ2-2, with TRBD1 matching over 9 bases. Germline V gene lookup returns CDR1 SGHVS and CDR2 FNYEAQ. Losses at the gene ends were 4 bases for V and 4 bases for J; bases not matched to a gene: 16. The CDR3 totals 19 residues. The CDR3 sequence: CASSSAIIDRGFVTGELFF. Written as DNA, the CDR3 is TGTGCCAGCAGCTCCGCTATCATAGACAGGGGGTTTGTCACCGGGGAGCTGTTTTTT.

The rearrangement joins TRBV19 to TRBJ2-7; D may be TRBD1 (5 bases). The CDR3 spans 13 residues. Germline lookup yields CDR1 LNHDA and CDR2 SQIVND (reference sequence). Trimming shortened V by 5 bases and J by 1 base, and 9 bases separated the two germline ends. The CDR3 is CASSWGHSYEQYF. CDR3 in DNA: TGTGCCAGTAGTTGGGGCCATTCCTACGAGCAGTACTTC.

This sequence joins TRBV23-1 and TRBJ2-5, with D maybe TRBD2 (6 bases). TRBV23-1 is an ORF, and what it does is uncertain. V was clipped by 3 bases and J by 0 bases, with 17 bases between them. The CDR3 is 17 residues long. CDR3 in DNA: TGCGCCAGCAGTCAGAGGGGAGCGGGCCCAAACCAAGAGACCCAGTACTTC. Amino acids: CASSQRGAGPNQETQYF.

The chain has TRBV28 and TRBJ2-2; D uncertain. The ends were cut back, 6 bases at V and 0 bases at J, with 8 bases in the middle. Per the germline V gene, CDR1 is MDHEN and CDR2 is SYDVKM. This CDR3 region has 14 residues. CDR3 nucleotides: TGTGCCAGCAGCCCTCAGGCGAACACCGGGGAGCTGTTTTTT. Translation: CASSPQANTGELFF.

The chain is built from TRBV15 and TRBJ1-6; 8 bases are shared with TRBD1. The CDR3 covers 16 residues. Trimming at V came to 5 bases and at J to 7 bases, leaving 10 bases not matched to a gene. The germline V gene encodes CDR1 LNHNV and CDR2 YYDKDF (reference sequence). The DNA of the CDR3 is TGTGCCACCAGCCAACACTGGACAGGGAAGAATTCACCCCTCCACTTT. Its translation is CATSQHWTGKNSPLHF.

This clone was seen more than once but under ten times. The chain recombines TRBV10-3 with TRBJ1-6; D unresolved. This CDR3 contains 14 residues. Germline V gives CDR1 ENHRY, CDR2 SYGVKD. With 6 bases removed from V and 8 bases from J, the gap between germline ends came to 14 bases. Here the CDR3 reads CAIRAQEGYSPLHF. In DNA form, the CDR3 reads TGTGCCATCAGAGCCCAGGAGGGCTATTCACCCCTCCACTTT.

CDR3 sequence: CASSYSQGASEQYF. The DNA of the CDR3 is TGTGCCAGCAGCTATTCCCAGGGGGCGAGTGAGCAGTACTTC. The chain is built from TRBV7-9 and TRBJ2-7, with 8 bases identical to TRBD1. Per the germline V gene, CDR1 is SEHNR and CDR2 is FQNEAQ (reference sequence). J gave up 7 bases and V 4 bases, and 9 bases lay outside the gene matches. This CDR3 is 14 amino acids long.

This chain links TRBV5-4 with TRBJ1-2, with TRBD1 as a possible D gene (6 bases). CDR1 is SGHNT, CDR2 YYREEE, per germline (reference sequence). This CDR3 contains 15 residues. V was cut by 4 bases and J by 4 bases, with 17 bases left in between. The CDR3 region is CASSLPWGPSYGYTF. CDR3 nucleotides: TGTGCCAGCAGCCTACCTTGGGGGCCTAGCTATGGCTACACCTTC.

The chain combines TRBV5-4 with TRBJ2-3; 10 positions match TRBD2. Germline values: CDR1 SGHNT, CDR2 YYREEE (reference sequence). Trimming cost V 3 bases and J 5 bases; bases outside gene matches: 12. This CDR3 contains 17 residues. The CDR3 nucleotides read TGTGCCAGCAGCTGGTGGGTGTCTAGCGGGGGAGGAGATACGCAGTATTTT. It codes for CASSWWVSSGGGDTQYF.